This T cell receptor (beta chain) emerged from a study of breast tumors, draining lymph nodes, adjacent tissues (dated by TCRdb to the mid-2010s). Turning to the overall study: The study compared TCR beta repertoires across tumor, adjacent nontumor tissue and axillary lymph nodes from breast cancer patients. The study was designed to assess the relationships and possible T-cell exchange between tumor, surrounding tissue and draining lymph node repertoires in human breast cancer.

Overall results and qualifications from the work: Tumor and nontumor tissue repertoires were significantly more similar in luminal-like than in basal-like breast cancer. Tumor T-cell repertoires showed less diversity than lymph node repertoires and more diversity than nontumor tissue repertoires, and tumor T-cell repertoires showed preferential V and J gene usage. The data were judged consistent with most tumor T cells deriving from the lymph node and then expanding within tumor tissue. The conclusion that tumor T cells originate in lymph nodes was presented as consistent with a hypothesis rather than as directly demonstrated.

Sequencer: Illumina HiSeq 2000. Multiplex PCR amplification was used to build the TCR beta chain libraries. The amplified TCR beta chain products were analyzed by high-throughput sequencing. TCRdb reran the public reads through fastp at Q25 and MiXCR, keeping productive beta chains. Each entry is one CDR3 protein sequence, shown with its most common DNA and genes. The sample table holds about 180,000 distinct CDR3 sequences, of which 30% to 35% were seen once. Clones ranked in the top ten supply approximately 4.3% of the sample. The germline ends are 10 bases apart after V is trimmed by 6 bases and J by 2 bases. Reading the germline V gene (reference sequence) gives CDR1 WNHNN and CDR2 SYGVQD. Spanning cysteine to phenylalanine, the CDR3 consists of 13 amino acids. CDR3 DNA only is kept here, 39 bases in frame from base 1. Lymph node samples were obtained from the axillary draining lymph nodes of breast cancer patients.

This clonotype has a handful of counts. Its antigen has not been determined. No much larger clonotype is one base removed from it; base qualities were not supplied. The sequencing input was axillary lymph node tissue. The chain is made from TRBV10-1 and TRBJ1-1; no D gene is confidently identified. This sequence originates from a female donor with breast cancer. Some clones in this sample may be carry-over from other donors' samples. The CDR3 is CASSEGPNTEAFF. DNA sequence: TGCGCCAGCAGCGAAGGGCCTAACACTGAAGCTTTCTTT.